Shown below are 29 T cell receptor beta chains from a single sample sequenced in a study of cytomegalovirus exposure and HLA in healthy donors. The PCR had 60 Vbeta and 13 Jbeta primers. Here immunoSEQ multiplex PCR was the method, and the copy in TCRdb shows in-frame clones only, minus some. The sample yields 150,000 or so clones, approximately 73% seen once. Sequencing used PBMCs. These TCRs come from a woman between 18 and 29 years old in good health and CMV-seronegative.

The gene calls are TRBV7-3 and TRBJ2-3, with D unresolved. Germline loops: CDR1 SGHTA, CDR2 FQGTGA. Trimming cost V 5 bases and J 4 bases, with 10 bases left between them. This CDR3 is 13 amino acids long. The CDR3 protein is CASSLYGPDTQYF. The CDR3 DNA sequence: TGTGCCAGCAGCCTCTACGGTCCAGATACGCAGTATTTT.

V gene TRBV12-5 combines with J gene TRBJ2-7, with D perhaps TRBD1 (6 bases). Germline V CDR1 and CDR2: LGHNT, FRNRAP. This CDR3 has 13 amino acids. Trimming shortened V by 7 bases and J by 0 bases, and 10 bases separated the two germline ends. The CDR3: CASVLDSSYEQYV. The DNA for the CDR3 is TGTGCTAGTGTCCTGGACAGCTCCTACGAGCAGTACGTC.

The chain recombines TRBV6-5 with TRBJ1-2; TRBD1 might be the D (6 bases). The germline CDR1 and CDR2 sequences are MNHEY and SVGAGI. The V end was cut by 7 bases, the J end by 8 bases, with 17 bases between. The length of the CDR3 is 13 residues. In DNA, the CDR3 is TGTGCCAGCACCAAAAGTGGGGGCCGGGGCTACACCTTC. Its translation: CASTKSGGRGYTF.

This rearrangement joins TRBV25-1 to TRBJ2-5; 10 bases fit TRBD2. The V gene's germline CDR1 is MGHDK and CDR2 SYGVNS. The CDR3 runs 15 residues. J was trimmed by 2 bases and V by 5 bases; bases with no gene match: 5. The CDR3 DNA reads as TGTGCCAGCAGTTTAGCGGGGGGCACTCAAGAGACCCAGTACTTC. Protein: CASSLAGGTQETQYF.

In its sample, this clone was seen a few times. The gene calls are TRBV11-3 and TRBJ2-7, with D possibly matching TRBD1 (6 bases). CDR3 length: 15 residues. Germline V lookup: CDR1 SGHNT, CDR2 YENEEA. Between the trimmed V and J ends, which lost 0 bases and 2 bases, there was a span of 11 bases. The CDR3 loop reads CASSLDYRDTYEQYV. CDR3 nucleotide sequence: TGTGCCAGCAGCTTAGATTACCGGGACACCTACGAGCAGTACGTC.

The rearrangement links TRBV28 to TRBJ2-7, with a possible D match to TRBD2 (6 bases). The V and J ends lost 7 bases and 2 bases respectively, with 12 bases between them. Germline V CDR1 and CDR2: MDHEN, SYDVKM. The CDR3 runs 13 residues. In DNA form, the CDR3 reads TGTGCCAGCATTGGAGGGAGCGCCTACGAGCAGTACTTC. Its translation: CASIGGSAYEQYF.

This clone was counted a few times. This chain links TRBV11-3 with TRBJ2-3; tentative D call: TRBD1 (6 bases). The germline CDR1 and CDR2 sequences are SGHNT and YENEEA. Deletions cut 2 bases from V and 2 bases from J, with 11 bases between. The CDR3 consists of 15 residues. CDR3: CASSLRPGDTDTQYF. DNA of the CDR3: TGTGCCAGCAGCTTACGCCCAGGGGACACAGATACGCAGTATTTT.

The rearrangement uses TRBV4-3 and TRBJ2-5; D is undetermined. The J call may not be correct, given that the DNA end is closer to TRBJ2-7. Germline V CDR1 and CDR2: LGHNA, YSLEER. The CDR3 runs 14 residues. In DNA, the CDR3 is TGCGCCAGCAGCCATCAACTTGACGACTACGAGCAGTACTTC. It encodes CASSHQLDDYEQYF.

This clone is a singleton in its sample. This chain connects TRBV7-9 to TRBJ2-1; 10 positions match TRBD2. This CDR3 is built from 15 residues. V lost 5 bases, J lost 6 bases, and 7 bases stayed unmatched. Germline CDR1 SEHNR, CDR2 FQNEAQ (reference sequence). CDR3 sequence: CASSPWTSGSNEQFF. CDR3 in DNA: TGTGCCAGCAGCCCCTGGACTAGCGGTAGCAATGAGCAGTTCTTC.

There are a few counts of this clone. V is TRBV7-9 and J is TRBJ1-4; TRBD1 might be the D (5 bases). Germline loops: CDR1 SEHNR, CDR2 FQNEAQ (reference sequence). This CDR3 is 15 amino acids long. Trimming stripped 6 bases from V and 0 bases from J, with 11 bases between. CDR3: CASRGGRTTNEKLFF. CDR3 nucleotide sequence: TGTGCCAGCAGGGGGGGTCGGACAACTAATGAAAAACTGTTTTTT.

Here the CDR3 reads CASSPYSLATGELFF. CDR3 in DNA: TGTGCCAGTAGTCCCTACTCCCTAGCCACCGGGGAGCTGTTTTTT. The gene calls are TRBV19 and TRBJ2-2; perhaps TRBD2 as D (5 bases). V was shortened by 5 bases and J by 4 bases, with 14 bases between the two germline ends. Germline CDR1 reads LNHDA; CDR2 reads SQIVND (reference sequence). This CDR3 is 15 amino acids long.

V and J are TRBV15 and TRBJ2-4, with D possibly TRBD2 on 6 matching bases. Germline CDR1 LNHNV, CDR2 YYDKDF (reference sequence). The germline V and J ends were trimmed by 1 base and 0 bases, with 16 bases remaining between them. The CDR3 is made up of 18 amino acids. The CDR3 sequence: CATSRGGSGGLAKNIQYF. The CDR3 DNA sequence: TGTGCCACCAGCAGAGGAGGTAGCGGAGGATTAGCCAAAAACATTCAGTACTTC.

V usage is TRBV4-3 and J usage is TRBJ2-4; D perhaps matches TRBD2 (5 bases). CDR1 and CDR2 (germline): LGHNA, YSLEER. CDR3 length: 17 amino acids. The V gene lost 2 bases and the J gene lost 0 bases, with 14 bases spanning the gap. The CDR3 DNA reads TGCGCCAGCAGCCAAAGATCCGCAGGACTAGCCAAAAACATTCAGTACTTC. Translation: CASSQRSAGLAKNIQYF.

V and J are TRBV11-2 and TRBJ2-7, with D tentatively TRBD1 (6 bases). Germline V gene lookup returns CDR1 SGHAT and CDR2 FQNNGV. Trimming cost V 4 bases and J 2 bases, with 12 bases left between them. The CDR3 spans 14 residues. The CDR3 bases are TGTGCCAGCAGCTCCACCACAGGGACCTACGAGCAGTACTTC. Its protein product is CASSSTTGTYEQYF. Supplemented by reference TRBV11-2 and TRBJ2-7, the full variable domain reads EAGVAQSPRYKIIEKRQSVAFWCNPISGHATLYWYQQILGQGPKLLIQFQNNGVVDDSQLPKDRFSAERLKGVDSTLKIQPAKLEDSAVYLCASSSTTGTYEQYFGPGTRLTVT.

V and J are TRBV28 and TRBJ1-2; no definite D call. This CDR3 has 11 amino acids. Germline lookup yields CDR1 MDHEN and CDR2 SYDVKM. Trimming removed 8 bases from V and 2 bases from J, with 6 bases in between. The CDR3 nucleotides are TGTGCCAGCGAACGGAACTATGGCTACACCTTC. Translated: CASERNYGYTF.

This clone was recorded a few times. The chain carries TRBV15 and TRBJ2-2, with 10 bases aligning to TRBD1. Per the germline V gene, CDR1 is LNHNV and CDR2 is YYDKDF (reference sequence). The CDR3 has 15 residues. V gave up 4 bases and J gave up 3 bases; unmatched junction bases: 2. CDR3 protein: CATSIGQGDTGELFF. The CDR3 bases are TGTGCCACCAGCATTGGACAGGGGGACACCGGGGAGCTGTTTTTT.

This clone was observed a few times. The chain uses TRBV28 and TRBJ2-7; D unresolved. The CDR3 has 14 amino acids. Germline V CDR1 and CDR2: MDHEN, SYDVKM. V was pared by 3 bases and J by 2 bases, with 11 bases between. The CDR3 DNA reads as TGTGCCAGCAGTTTTGCTGAGCGTCCCTACGAGCAGTACTTC. It translates to CASSFAERPYEQYF.

This clone was detected only a few times. The rearrangement uses TRBV6-4 and TRBJ2-1; 9 bases are a match to TRBD2. CDR1 and CDR2 from the germline V gene are MRHNA and SNTAGT. The trim removed 0 bases at V and 6 bases at J, leaving 6 bases unmatched. This CDR3 contains 16 residues. The CDR3 region has the DNA TGTGCCAGCAGTGACTCCGCGGGGGGGAGCCTCAATGAGCAGTTCTTC. It specifies CASSDSAGGSLNEQFF.

J is TRBJ1-2 and V is TRBV18; possibly TRBD1 for D (6 bases). This CDR3 is built from 16 residues. V gave up 0 bases and J gave up 2 bases, with 13 bases separating them. CDR1 and CDR2 from the germline V gene are KGHSH and LQKENI. CDR3 loop: CASSPPGFQGNYGYTF. Written as DNA, the CDR3 is TGTGCCAGCTCACCACCCGGTTTCCAGGGGAACTATGGCTACACCTTC.

The rearrangement joins TRBV13 to TRBJ1-3; 9 bases match TRBD1. With 1 base clipped from V and 5 bases from J, the junction kept 9 bases outside the gene matches. Germline V gene data show CDR1 as PRHDT and CDR2 as FYEKMQ (reference sequence). The length of the CDR3 is 17 residues. Written as DNA, the CDR3 is TGTGCCAGCAGCTTAGAAAGGACAGGGGCGAAGAGAAACACCATATATTTT. Translation: CASSLERTGAKRNTIYF. The variable domain in full, with the rest retrieved from reference TRBV13 and TRBJ1-3, is AAGVIQSPRHLIKEKRETATLKCYPIPRHDTVYWYQQGPGQDPQFLISFYEKMQSDKGSIPDRFSAQQFSDYHSELNMSSLELGDSALYFCASSLERTGAKRNTIYFGEGSWLTVV.

V and J are TRBV15 and TRBJ1-4; D not resolved. The V gene lost 1 base and the J gene lost 5 bases, with 2 bases spanning the gap. CDR3 length equals 12 residues. CDR1 and CDR2 (germline): LNHNV, YYDKDF (reference sequence). The CDR3 loop reads CATSRVNEKLFF. The CDR3 bases are TGTGCCACCAGCAGAGTAAATGAAAAACTGTTTTTT.

J is TRBJ2-2 and V is TRBV30; possible D gene TRBD1, 6 bases. Germline V gives CDR1 GTSNPN, CDR2 SVGIG (reference sequence). The CDR3 totals 13 residues. CDR3 loop: CVTSGVEAGELFF. The CDR3 nucleotides read TGTGTCACGTCAGGGGTGGAGGCCGGGGAGCTGTTTTTT. The full variable domain, its missing parts supplied by reference TRBV30 and TRBJ2-2, is SQTIHQWPATLVQPVGSPLSLECTVEGTSNPNLYWYRQAAGRGLQLLFYSVGIGQISSEVPQNLSASRPQDRQFILSSKKLLLSDSGFYLCVTSGVEAGELFFGEGSRLTVL.

This rearrangement joins TRBV30 to TRBJ2-5; D is possibly TRBD2 (7 bases). With 4 bases removed from V and 4 bases from J, the gap between germline ends came to 16 bases. CDR1 and CDR2 from the germline V gene are GTSNPN and SVGIG (reference sequence). The CDR3 is 14 amino acids. CDR3 region: CAWIGGGRGETQYF. The CDR3 DNA reads TGTGCCTGGATTGGGGGCGGGAGAGGAGAGACCCAGTACTTC.

The chain employs TRBV15 and TRBJ1-2; 9 bases map to TRBD1. V was pared by 9 bases and J by 8 bases, with 4 bases of the junction left unmatched. This CDR3 contains 11 residues. The germline CDR1 and CDR2 sequences are LNHNV and YYDKDF (reference sequence). DNA for the CDR3: TGTGCCACTACAGGGGGCCGAGGCTACACCTTC. Translated, it gives CATTGGRGYTF.

This clone occurred a few times. The chain uses TRBV7-9 and TRBJ2-5; D remains unclear. CDR3 length equals 12 residues. Germline-derived CDR1 and CDR2 are SEHNR and FQNEAQ (reference sequence). Trimming shortened V by 2 bases and J by 5 bases, and 6 bases separated the two germline ends. CDR3 in DNA: TGTGCCAGCAGCTTACAGTCGGAGACCCAGTACTTC. Its protein is CASSLQSETQYF.

This clone appeared a few times. The chain uses TRBV6-6 and TRBJ2-2, with 9 bases identical to TRBD1. This CDR3 region has 16 residues. The V and J ends lost 2 bases and 5 bases, in that order; junction bases with no gene match: 6. The V gene's germline CDR1 is MNHNY and CDR2 SVGAGI (reference sequence). CDR3 coding DNA: TGTGCCAGCAGTTACCCACAGGGGGCGCGTACCGGGGAGCTGTTTTTT. This codes for CASSYPQGARTGELFF.

The chain recombines TRBV5-1 with TRBJ1-1; 8 nucleotides line up with TRBD1. The CDR3 is 16 residues long. Germline V gene data show CDR1 as SGHRS and CDR2 as YFSETQ. V shed 2 bases, J shed 3 bases, and the junction held 9 bases outside the gene matches. The CDR3 is CASSLPTGEGDTEAFF. The CDR3 nucleotides read TGCGCCAGCAGCTTACCGACAGGGGAGGGCGACACTGAAGCTTTCTTT.

The chain uses TRBV30 and TRBJ1-5; D gene unclear. Trimming left V 1 base short and J 2 bases short, with 15 bases between. Per germline, CDR1 GTSNPN and CDR2 SVGIG (reference sequence). The CDR3 extends over 16 amino acids. The CDR3 sequence: CAWSGAQSWGNQPQHF. The CDR3 DNA reads TGTGCCTGGAGTGGGGCTCAATCCTGGGGCAATCAGCCCCAGCATTTT.

This clone occurred a few times. The rearrangement joins TRBV9 to TRBJ2-1, with D tentatively TRBD2 (7 bases). CDR1 and CDR2 (germline): SGDLS, YYNGEE. The CDR3 sequence is 17 residues long. The ends were cut back, 4 bases at V and 0 bases at J, with 17 bases in the middle. The DNA of the CDR3 is TGTGCCAGCAGCCGTATGGGGGGGGCGAACTCCTACAATGAGCAGTTCTTC. Translation gives CASSRMGGANSYNEQFF.